Detailed here is one T cell receptor beta chain. Antigen specificity is unknown. This specimen comes from a study of T-cell reconstitution after alpha-beta-depleted transplantation in children. Study-wide points: The study reportedly traced alpha-beta T cells about two months after transplant to several hundred expanded graft clones.

CDR3 length: 14 residues. V lost 7 bases and J lost 2, with 15 bases in between. A library of TCRbeta sequences, prepared with unique molecular identifiers, was generated. TCRdb itself ran the PCR reads through MiXCR, one entry per CDR3 protein. In the table there are approximately 800,000 distinct CDR3 sequences, 16% of which are singletons. The source is a male patient between 5 and 17 years old who had a stem cell transplant for acute lymphoblastic leukemia, so the T cells may come from the graft donor. The chain joins TRBV12-3 or TRBV12-4 to TRBJ2-7, with D perhaps matching TRBD2 (5 bases). The specimen comprised PBMCs, mostly from graft donor cells, sampled 360 days after TCRalphabeta/CD19-depleted stem cell transplant. CDR3 nucleotides: TGTGCCAGCACCCGACACGGGGTCCCCTACGAGCAGTACTTC. This encodes CASTRHGVPYEQYF.